The rows below give T cell receptor beta chains drawn from one sample of a study of shared clonotypes between healthy human individuals. TCRdb's copy holds only in-frame clones and misses some; the assay was immunoSEQ multiplex PCR. The sample lists approximately 2,300,000 clones; just under 95% were seen once. The sequenced sample was naive CD4+ T cells from PBMCs. The receptors were sampled from a man between 18 and 35 years old in good health. Some clones in this sample may be carry-over from other donors' samples. CDR3s include the opening cysteine and the closing phenylalanine or tryptophan. A D gene is named only where the DNA matches it firmly. Only part of the rows carry a size: once, few, many, or a class if the clone is expanded.

J gene,clone size,CDR3 length,V gene,D gene,CDR3 DNA,CDR3 protein
TRBJ2-7,.,14,TRBV5-4,TRBD2,TGTGCCAGCAATCAGCGGGAGGGGCCCTACGAGCAGTACTTC,CASNQREGPYEQYF
TRBJ1-1,.,12,TRBV2,.,TGTGCCAGCAGGGGGGCGAACACTGAAGCTTTCTTT,CASRGANTEAFF
TRBJ2-7,few,12,TRBV7-9,.,TGTGCCAGCACGGCCAGTTCCTACGAGCAGTACTTC,CASTASSYEQYF
TRBJ2-7,once,15,TRBV5-1,TRBD1,TGCGCCAGCAGCTTGGCGAGACAGGGAAGGGACGAGCAGTACTTC,CASSLARQGRDEQYF
TRBJ2-1,.,16,TRBV5-4,TRBD2,TGTGCCAGCAGCCCTTCTCTAGCGGAGACATACAATGAGCAGTTCTTC,CASSPSLAETYNEQFF
TRBJ2-1,.,13,TRBV2,.,TGTGCCAGCAGGGGGACGCCTTACAATGAGCAGTTCTTC,CASRGTPYNEQFF
TRBJ1-2,.,14,TRBV28,.,TGTGCCAGCAGCAAACACCGACAGGTCTATGGCTACACCTTC,CASSKHRQVYGYTF
TRBJ2-7,.,16,TRBV7-9,TRBD2,TGTGCCAGCAGCTTAGCGGGGCTAGCGGGACTGAACGAGCAGTACTTC,CASSLAGLAGLNEQYF
TRBJ2-5,.,13,TRBV5-1,.,TGCGCCAGCAGCTCGGGACCCCAAGAGACCCAGTACTTC,CASSSGPQETQYF
TRBJ1-3,once,13,TRBV28,.,TGTGCCAGCAGTCGAGGGGGGCCGAACACCATATATTTT,CASSRGGPNTIYF
TRBJ2-5,.,12,TRBV30,.,TGTGCCTGTGCACCAGGAAAAGAGACCCAGTACTTC,CACAPGKETQYF
TRBJ2-3,.,15,TRBV27,TRBD2,TGTGCCAGCAGTTCTTGGACTAGCGCCCCAGATACGCAGTATTTT,CASSSWTSAPDTQYF
TRBJ1-1,.,13,TRBV5-1,.,TGCGCCAGCAGCTTGAGGTCGGGCCTTGAAGCTTTCTTT,CASSLRSGLEAFF
TRBJ2-6,.,15,TRBV19,.,TGTGCCAGTAGTATATTTGCGACTGGGGCCAACGTCCTGACTTTC,CASSIFATGANVLTF
TRBJ2-3,.,14,TRBV2,TRBD2,TGTGCCATGCGGCCTAGCGGGGGATCAGATACGCAGTATTTT,CAMRPSGGSDTQYF
TRBJ2-3,.,15,TRBV27,.,TGTGCCAGCAGTACGAGTCCCCGGGACCCACAAACACAGTATTTT,CASSTSPRDPQTQYF
TRBJ1-5,few,15,TRBV9,TRBD1,TGTGCCAGCAGCCAGGGACAGTTAAAGGGTCAGCCCCAGCATTTT,CASSQGQLKGQPQHF
TRBJ2-1,.,15,TRBV18,.,TGTGCCAGCTCACCGGACAGTTTCCTTTACAATGAGCAGTTCTTC,CASSPDSFLYNEQFF
TRBJ1-2,.,15,TRBV6-5,.,TGTGCCAGCAGTTATAATAGGATCCTGGACTATGGCTACACCTTC,CASSYNRILDYGYTF
TRBJ1-2,.,14,TRBV30,.,TGTGCCTGGAGTGAAGACACCGGGGCGGGTGGCTACACCTTC,CAWSEDTGAGGYTF
TRBJ2-2,.,16,TRBV11-3,TRBD2,TGTGCCAGCAGCTCGGGGGGTAGCGGGAAAGGCGGGGAGCTGTTTTTT,CASSSGGSGKGGELFF
TRBJ1-1,.,11,TRBV7-9,.,TGTGCCAGCAGCTTTGGTCCTGAAGCTTTCTTT,CASSFGPEAFF
TRBJ2-1,.,15,TRBV7-3,TRBD2,TGTGCCAGCAGCGGGGGACTACTTACCTACAATGAGCAGTTCTTC,CASSGGLLTYNEQFF
TRBJ2-3,.,18,TRBV2,TRBD2,TGTGCCAGCAGGGGGGGGACTAGGGCAACTGTGGGCACAGATACGCAGTATTTT,CASRGGTRATVGTDTQYF
TRBJ1-3,.,15,TRBV7-9,.,TGTGCCAGCAGCTCCCCAGGGTCCTCTGGAAACACCATATATTTT,CASSSPGSSGNTIYF
TRBJ2-1,.,13,TRBV7-9,.,TGTGCCAGCAGCTTCAGCTCCTACAATGAGCAGTTCTTC,CASSFSSYNEQFF
TRBJ2-1,.,14,TRBV5-1,TRBD2,TGCGCCAGCAGCTTGGCGGTAGCGGGAGGTGAGCAGTTCTTC,CASSLAVAGGEQFF
TRBJ2-5,.,15,TRBV28,TRBD1,TGTGCCAGCAGTTACCCGGGACAGGGGGGAGAGACCCAGTACTTC,CASSYPGQGGETQYF
TRBJ2-5,.,11,TRBV30,.,TGTGCCTGGAGTGCAAACAGTGAGCAGTACTTC,CAWSANSEQYF
TRBJ2-3,.,12,TRBV10-3,.,TGTGCCATCAGTCGTCTACGGGACGAGGTGTATTTT,CAISRLRDEVYF
TRBJ1-1,.,14,TRBV7-2,.,TGTGCCAGCAGCTTTTTAGGGGTGAACACTGAAGCTTTCTTT,CASSFLGVNTEAFF
TRBJ2-1,.,15,TRBV10-3,.,TGTGCCATCAGGAATGACATGAAAGGCTACAATGAGCAGTTCTTC,CAIRNDMKGYNEQFF
TRBJ2-7,.,13,TRBV30,.,TGTGCCTGGAGTTTCCAAGGGCCGGACGAGCAGTACTTC,CAWSFQGPDEQYF
TRBJ2-5,.,12,TRBV30,.,TGTGCCTGGAGTCCGCTCGCGGAGACCCAGTACTTC,CAWSPLAETQYF
TRBJ2-1,once,15,TRBV9,.,TGTGCCAGCAGCTTAGCCTATGGGGTTTACTATGAGCAGTTCTTC,CASSLAYGVYYEQFF
TRBJ1-5,.,15,TRBV5-5,.,TGTGCCAGCAGCTTGGCGGGTAATAGCAATCAGCCCCAGCATTTT,CASSLAGNSNQPQHF
TRBJ2-5,.,14,TRBV9,.,TGTGCCAGCAGCGTTGAAGGGAACGAAGAGACCCAGTACTTC,CASSVEGNEETQYF
TRBJ2-1,.,14,TRBV18,TRBD1,TGTGCCAGCTCCGAACAGGGGGCGAACAATGAGCAGTTCTTC,CASSEQGANNEQFF
TRBJ2-3,.,12,TRBV9,.,TGTGCCAGCAGCCCCTTGCTCGATACGCAGTATTTT,CASSPLLDTQYF
TRBJ1-1,.,13,TRBV15,.,TGTGCCACCAGCAGAGAAAGACAGGTTGAAGCTTTCTTT,CATSRERQVEAFF
TRBJ1-1,.,13,TRBV7-2,.,TGTGCCAGCAGCCGGGCCTGGGGCACTGAAGCTTTCTTT,CASSRAWGTEAFF
TRBJ2-5,.,12,TRBV9,.,TGTGCCAGCGCAAGGGGCCAAGAGACCCAGTACTTC,CASARGQETQYF
TRBJ2-1,.,15,TRBV7-2,TRBD2,TGTGCCAGCAGCTTCACTAGCGGGAGGTACAATGAGCAGTTCTTC,CASSFTSGRYNEQFF
TRBJ2-7,.,17,TRBV7-9,TRBD2,TGTGCCAGCAGCCACTCGGGGGGGAGGGTAAACCCCTACGAGCAGTACTTC,CASSHSGGRVNPYEQYF
TRBJ1-3,.,14,TRBV5-4,TRBD1,TGTGCCAGCAGCTGGGACAGGGTCGTAAACACCATATATTTT,CASSWDRVVNTIYF
TRBJ2-7,.,15,TRBV10-3,TRBD1,TGTGCCATCAGTGTAGGACAGGGCCAAACCTACGAGCAGTACTTC,CAISVGQGQTYEQYF
TRBJ2-2,.,17,TRBV5-1,.,TGCGCCAGCAGCTTGATTGTGAGCGGAGCGAACACCGGGGAGCTGTTTTTT,CASSLIVSGANTGELFF
TRBJ2-7,.,13,TRBV18,.,TGTGCCAGCTCACCAGACCTATATCACGAGCAGTACTTC,CASSPDLYHEQYF
TRBJ2-3,.,15,TRBV9,TRBD2,TGTGCCAGCAGCGTTGGGGGAGCGGGAAGCGATACGCAGTATTTT,CASSVGGAGSDTQYF
TRBJ2-5,.,17,TRBV11-2,.,TGTGCCAGCAGCTTAGATCCGACGGCAGGGGCGAGAGAGACCCAGTACTTC,CASSLDPTAGARETQYF
TRBJ2-7,.,16,TRBV27,TRBD2,TGTGCCAGCAGTTTATTGGCGGGAGGGTTGTCCTACGAGCAGTACTTC,CASSLLAGGLSYEQYF
TRBJ2-3,.,13,TRBV6-1,.,TGTGCCAGCAGTGTGACTAGCACAGATACGCAGTATTTT,CASSVTSTDTQYF
TRBJ2-1,.,14,TRBV5-1,.,TGCGCCAGCAGCTTGGGAGGGCTGGTCAATGAGCAGTTCTTC,CASSLGGLVNEQFF